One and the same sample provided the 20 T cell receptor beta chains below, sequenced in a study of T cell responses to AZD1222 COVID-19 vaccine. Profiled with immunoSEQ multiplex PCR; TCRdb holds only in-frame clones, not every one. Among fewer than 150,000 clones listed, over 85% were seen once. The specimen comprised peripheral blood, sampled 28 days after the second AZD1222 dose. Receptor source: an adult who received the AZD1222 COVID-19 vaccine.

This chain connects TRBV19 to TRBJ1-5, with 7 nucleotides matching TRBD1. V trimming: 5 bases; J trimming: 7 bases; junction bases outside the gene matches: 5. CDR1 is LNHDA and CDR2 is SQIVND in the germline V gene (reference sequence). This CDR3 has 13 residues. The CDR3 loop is CASSPAGGQPQHF. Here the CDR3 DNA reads TGTGCCAGTAGTCCGGCAGGGGGGCAGCCCCAGCATTTT.

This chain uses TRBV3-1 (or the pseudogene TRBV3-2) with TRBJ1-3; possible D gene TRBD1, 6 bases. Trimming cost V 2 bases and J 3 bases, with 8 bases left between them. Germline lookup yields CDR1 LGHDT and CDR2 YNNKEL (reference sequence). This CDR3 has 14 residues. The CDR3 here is CASSQYRDGNTIYF. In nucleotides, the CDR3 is TGTGCCAGCAGCCAATACAGGGATGGAAACACCATATATTTT.

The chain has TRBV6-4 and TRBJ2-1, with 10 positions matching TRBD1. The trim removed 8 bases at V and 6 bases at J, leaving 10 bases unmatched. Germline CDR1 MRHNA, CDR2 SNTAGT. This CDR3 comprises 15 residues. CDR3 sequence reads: CASGPGTGDVNEQFF. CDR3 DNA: TGTGCCAGCGGTCCCGGGACAGGGGATGTCAATGAGCAGTTCTTC.

CDR3 sequence reads: CASSEDGGQGRSNGYTF. The DNA for the CDR3 is TGTGCCAGCAGTGAAGACGGGGGACAGGGGAGATCGAATGGCTACACCTTC. This chain connects TRBV6-1 to TRBJ1-2; 10 nucleotides match TRBD1. The germline V gene encodes CDR1 MNHNS and CDR2 SASEGT. The CDR3 has 17 amino acids. Germline trimming cut 1 base from V and 6 bases from J; bases unmatched to any gene: 11.

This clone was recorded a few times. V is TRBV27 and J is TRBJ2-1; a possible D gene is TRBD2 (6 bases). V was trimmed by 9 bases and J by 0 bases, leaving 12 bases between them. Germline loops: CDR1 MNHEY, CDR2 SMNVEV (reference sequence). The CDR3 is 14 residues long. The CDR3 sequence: CASINSGSYNEQFF. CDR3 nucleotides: TGTGCCAGTATAAATAGCGGCTCCTACAATGAGCAGTTCTTC.

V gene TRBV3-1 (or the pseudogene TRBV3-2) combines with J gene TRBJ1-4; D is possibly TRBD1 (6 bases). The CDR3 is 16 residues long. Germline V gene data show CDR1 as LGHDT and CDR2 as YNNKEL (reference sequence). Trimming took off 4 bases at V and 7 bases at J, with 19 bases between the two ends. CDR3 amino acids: CASSPHRARGGEKLFF. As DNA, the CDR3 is TGTGCCAGCAGCCCCCACAGGGCGAGGGGTGGTGAAAAACTGTTTTTT.

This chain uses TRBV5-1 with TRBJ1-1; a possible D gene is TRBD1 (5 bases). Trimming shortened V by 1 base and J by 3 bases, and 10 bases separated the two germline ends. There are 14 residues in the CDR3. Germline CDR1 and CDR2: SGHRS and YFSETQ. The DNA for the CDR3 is TGCGCCAGCAGCTTGAGGGGATCGGACACTGAAGCTTTCTTT. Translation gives CASSLRGSDTEAFF.

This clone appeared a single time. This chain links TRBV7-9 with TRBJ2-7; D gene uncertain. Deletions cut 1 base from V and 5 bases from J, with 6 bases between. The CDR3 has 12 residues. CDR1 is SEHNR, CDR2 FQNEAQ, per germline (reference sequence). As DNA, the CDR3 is TGTGCCAGCAGCTTAGGGTTCCACGAGCAGTACTTC. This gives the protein CASSLGFHEQYF.

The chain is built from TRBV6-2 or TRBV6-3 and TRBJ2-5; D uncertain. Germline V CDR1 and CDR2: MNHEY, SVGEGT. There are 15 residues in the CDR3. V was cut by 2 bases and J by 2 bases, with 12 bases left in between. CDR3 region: CASSYVATEQETQYF. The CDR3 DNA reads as TGTGCCAGCAGTTACGTGGCCACCGAACAAGAGACCCAGTACTTC.

The CDR3, as DNA: TGTGCCTGGAGTGTACAAGGGACGAGGGGAAACACCATATATTTT. Translating gives CAWSVQGTRGNTIYF. V is TRBV30 and J is TRBJ1-3; D might be TRBD1 (5 bases). CDR1 GTSNPN and CDR2 SVGIG come from the germline V gene (reference sequence). CDR3 length: 15 amino acids. V gave up 0 bases and J gave up 4 bases, with 13 bases separating them. Based on the CDR3 plus reference TRBV30 and TRBJ1-3, the full variable domain is SQTIHQWPATLVQPVGSPLSLECTVEGTSNPNLYWYRQAAGRGLQLLFYSVGIGQISSEVPQNLSASRPQDRQFILSSKKLLLSDSGFYLCAWSVQGTRGNTIYFGEGSWLTVV.

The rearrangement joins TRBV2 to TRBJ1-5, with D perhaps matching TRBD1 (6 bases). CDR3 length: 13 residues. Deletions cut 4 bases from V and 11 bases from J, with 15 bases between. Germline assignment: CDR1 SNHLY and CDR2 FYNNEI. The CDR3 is CASSGTGQFAQHF. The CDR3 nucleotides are TGTGCCAGCAGTGGGACCGGACAGTTTGCCCAGCATTTT.

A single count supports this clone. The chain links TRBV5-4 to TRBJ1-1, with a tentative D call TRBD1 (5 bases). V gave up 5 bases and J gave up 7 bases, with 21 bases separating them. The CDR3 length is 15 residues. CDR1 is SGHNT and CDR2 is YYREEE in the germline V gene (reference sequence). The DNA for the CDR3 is TGTGCCAGCAGGGCCCAGGGACTCCCATCGGGTGAAGCTTTCTTT. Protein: CASRAQGLPSGEAFF.

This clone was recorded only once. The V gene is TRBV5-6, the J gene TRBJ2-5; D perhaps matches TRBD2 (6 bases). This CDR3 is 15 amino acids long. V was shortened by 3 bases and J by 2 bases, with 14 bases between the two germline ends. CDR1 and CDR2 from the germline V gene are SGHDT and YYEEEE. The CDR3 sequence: CASSYSPTRQETQYF. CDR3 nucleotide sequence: TGTGCCAGCAGCTATTCGCCGACTAGACAAGAGACCCAGTACTTC.

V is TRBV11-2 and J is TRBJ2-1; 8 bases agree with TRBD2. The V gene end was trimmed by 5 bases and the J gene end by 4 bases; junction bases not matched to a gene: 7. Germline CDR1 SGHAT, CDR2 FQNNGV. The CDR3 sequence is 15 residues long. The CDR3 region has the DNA TGTGCCAGCAGCCAGGGTAGCGGGGAATACAATGAGCAGTTCTTC. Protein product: CASSQGSGEYNEQFF.

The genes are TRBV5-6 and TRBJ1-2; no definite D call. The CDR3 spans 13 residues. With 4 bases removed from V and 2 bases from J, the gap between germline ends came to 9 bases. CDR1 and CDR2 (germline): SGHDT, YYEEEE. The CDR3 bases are TGTGCCAGCAGCAAAAGTATGAACTATGGCTACACCTTC. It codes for CASSKSMNYGYTF.

Here the CDR3 reads CASSTTGLNYGYTF. The CDR3, as DNA: TGTGCCAGCAGCACGACAGGGTTGAACTATGGCTACACCTTC. J is TRBJ1-2 and V is TRBV12-1; the table's D gene call, TRBD1, was not cross checked with the DNA. TRBV12-1 is recorded as a pseudogene. The CDR3 runs to 14 residues.

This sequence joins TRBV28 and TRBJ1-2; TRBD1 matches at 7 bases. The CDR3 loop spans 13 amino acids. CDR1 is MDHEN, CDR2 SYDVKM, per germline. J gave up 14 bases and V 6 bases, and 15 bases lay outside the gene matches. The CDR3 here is CASSLTGTAVLTF. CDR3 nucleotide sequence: TGTGCCAGCAGCCTAACCGGGACAGCAGTTTTAACCTTC.

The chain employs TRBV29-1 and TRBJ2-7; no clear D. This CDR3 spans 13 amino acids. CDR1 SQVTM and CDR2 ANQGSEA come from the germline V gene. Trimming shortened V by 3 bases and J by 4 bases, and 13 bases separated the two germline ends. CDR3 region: CSVEDGNDYEQYF. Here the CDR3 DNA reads TGCAGCGTTGAGGACGGAAATGATTACGAGCAGTACTTC.

CDR3 in DNA: TGTGCCAGCAGTCGAAAGGACAGGGGGGGAACAGATACGCAGTATTTT. It specifies CASSRKDRGGTDTQYF. This chain links TRBV21-1 with TRBJ2-3; the table's D call, TRBD1, was not checked against the DNA. TRBV21-1 is labeled a pseudogene. CDR3 length: 16 residues.

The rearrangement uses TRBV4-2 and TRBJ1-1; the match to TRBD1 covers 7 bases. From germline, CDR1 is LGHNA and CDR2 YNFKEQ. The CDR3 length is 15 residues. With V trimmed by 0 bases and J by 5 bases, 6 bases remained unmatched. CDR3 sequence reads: CASSQDMQGGTEAFF. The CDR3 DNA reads TGTGCCAGCAGCCAAGATATGCAGGGGGGGACTGAAGCTTTCTTT.